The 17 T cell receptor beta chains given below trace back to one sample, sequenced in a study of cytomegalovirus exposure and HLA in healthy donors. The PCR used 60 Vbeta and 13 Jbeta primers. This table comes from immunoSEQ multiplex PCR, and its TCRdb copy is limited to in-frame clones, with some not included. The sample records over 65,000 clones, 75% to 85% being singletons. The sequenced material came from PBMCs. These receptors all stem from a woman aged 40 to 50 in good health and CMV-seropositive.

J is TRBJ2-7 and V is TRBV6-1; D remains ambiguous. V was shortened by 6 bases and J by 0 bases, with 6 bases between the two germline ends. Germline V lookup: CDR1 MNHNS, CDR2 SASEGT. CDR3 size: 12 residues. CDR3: CASRAISYEQYF. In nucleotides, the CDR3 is TGTGCCAGCAGGGCCATCTCCTACGAGCAGTACTTC.

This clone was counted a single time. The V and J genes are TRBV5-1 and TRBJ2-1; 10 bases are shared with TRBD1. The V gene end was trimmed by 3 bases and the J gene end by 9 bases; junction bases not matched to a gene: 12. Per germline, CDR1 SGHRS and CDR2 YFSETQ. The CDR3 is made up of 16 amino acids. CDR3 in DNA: TGCGCCAGCAGCTCATTCCGGGACAGGGGAGCGGTTGAGCAGTTCTTC. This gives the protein CASSSFRDRGAVEQFF.

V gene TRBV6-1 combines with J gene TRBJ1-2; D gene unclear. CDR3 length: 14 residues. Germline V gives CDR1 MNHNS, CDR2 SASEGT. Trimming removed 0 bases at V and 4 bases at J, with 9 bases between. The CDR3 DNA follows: TGTGCCAGCAGTGAAGCGGTGGGCCTCTATGGCTACACCTTC. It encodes CASSEAVGLYGYTF.

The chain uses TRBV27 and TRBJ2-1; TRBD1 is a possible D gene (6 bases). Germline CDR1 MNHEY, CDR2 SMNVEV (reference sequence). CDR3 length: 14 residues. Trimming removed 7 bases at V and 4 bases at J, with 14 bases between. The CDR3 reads CASTTGYGYNEQFF. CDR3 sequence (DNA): TGTGCCAGCACAACAGGGTACGGGTACAATGAGCAGTTCTTC.

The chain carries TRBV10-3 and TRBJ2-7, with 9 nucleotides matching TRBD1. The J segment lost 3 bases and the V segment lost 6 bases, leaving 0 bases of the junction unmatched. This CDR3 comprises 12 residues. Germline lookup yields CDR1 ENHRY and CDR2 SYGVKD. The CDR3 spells CAIRGQGYEQYF. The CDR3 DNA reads TGTGCCATCAGGGGACAGGGCTACGAGCAGTACTTC.

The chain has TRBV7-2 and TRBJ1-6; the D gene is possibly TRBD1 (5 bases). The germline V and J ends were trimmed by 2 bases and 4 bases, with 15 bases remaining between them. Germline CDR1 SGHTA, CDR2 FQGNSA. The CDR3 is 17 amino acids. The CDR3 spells CASSLSERGEYNSPLHF. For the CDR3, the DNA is TGTGCCAGCAGCTTAAGCGAGCGGGGGGAGTATAATTCACCCCTCCACTTT.

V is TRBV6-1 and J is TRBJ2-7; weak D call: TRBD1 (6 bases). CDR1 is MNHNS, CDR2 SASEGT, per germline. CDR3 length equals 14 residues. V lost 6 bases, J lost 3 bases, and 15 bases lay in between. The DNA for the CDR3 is TGTGCCAGCAGAACACGGGACAACCGCTACGAGCAGTACTTC. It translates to CASRTRDNRYEQYF.

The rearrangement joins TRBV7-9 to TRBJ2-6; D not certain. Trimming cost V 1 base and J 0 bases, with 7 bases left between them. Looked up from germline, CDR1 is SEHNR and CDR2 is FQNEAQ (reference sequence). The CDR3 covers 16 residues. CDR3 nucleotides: TGTGCCAGCAGCTTAGTTACAATCTCTGGGGCCAACGTCCTGACTTTC. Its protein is CASSLVTISGANVLTF.

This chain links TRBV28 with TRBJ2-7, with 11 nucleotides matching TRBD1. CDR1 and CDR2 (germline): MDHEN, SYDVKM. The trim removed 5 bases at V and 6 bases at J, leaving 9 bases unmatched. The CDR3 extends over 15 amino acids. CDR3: CASSTTGTGGGEQYF. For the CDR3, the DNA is TGTGCCAGCAGTACCACCGGGACAGGGGGGGGCGAGCAGTACTTC.

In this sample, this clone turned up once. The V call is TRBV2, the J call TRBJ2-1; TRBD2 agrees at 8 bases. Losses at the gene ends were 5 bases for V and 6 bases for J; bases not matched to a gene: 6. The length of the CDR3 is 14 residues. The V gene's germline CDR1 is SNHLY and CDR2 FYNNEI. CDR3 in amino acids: CASSPGRGGNEQFF. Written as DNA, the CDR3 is TGTGCCAGCAGTCCCGGGAGGGGAGGCAATGAGCAGTTCTTC.

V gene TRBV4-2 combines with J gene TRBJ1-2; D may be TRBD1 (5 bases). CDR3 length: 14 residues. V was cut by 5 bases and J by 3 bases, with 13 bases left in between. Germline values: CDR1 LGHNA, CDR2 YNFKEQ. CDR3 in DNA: TGTGCCAGCAGCGCAGGGTTATTGGACTATGGCTACACCTTC. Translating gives CASSAGLLDYGYTF.

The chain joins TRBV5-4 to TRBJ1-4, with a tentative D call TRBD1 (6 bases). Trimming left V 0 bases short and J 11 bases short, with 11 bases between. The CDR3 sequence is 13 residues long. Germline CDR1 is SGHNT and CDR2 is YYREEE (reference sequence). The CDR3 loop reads CASSLDREGKLFF. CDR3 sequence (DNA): TGTGCCAGCAGCTTGGACAGGGAGGGGAAACTGTTTTTT.

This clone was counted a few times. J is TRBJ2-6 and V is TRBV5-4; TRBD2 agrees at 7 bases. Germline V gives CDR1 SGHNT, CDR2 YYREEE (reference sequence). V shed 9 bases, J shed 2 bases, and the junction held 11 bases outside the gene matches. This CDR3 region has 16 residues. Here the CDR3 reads CAIEGGGVTGANVLTF. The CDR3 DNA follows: TGTGCCATCGAAGGCGGGGGAGTTACTGGGGCCAACGTCCTGACTTTC.

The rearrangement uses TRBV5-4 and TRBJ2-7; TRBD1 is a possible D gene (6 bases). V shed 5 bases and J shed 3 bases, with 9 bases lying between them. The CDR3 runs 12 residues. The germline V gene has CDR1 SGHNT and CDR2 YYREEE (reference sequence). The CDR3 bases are TGTGCCAGCAGTTCACAGGGCTACGAGCAGTACTTC. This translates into CASSSQGYEQYF.

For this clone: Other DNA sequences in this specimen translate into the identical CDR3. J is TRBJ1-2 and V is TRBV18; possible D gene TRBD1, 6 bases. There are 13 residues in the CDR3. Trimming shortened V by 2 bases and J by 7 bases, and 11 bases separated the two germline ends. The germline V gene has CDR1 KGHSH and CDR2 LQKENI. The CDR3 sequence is CASSPSDSRGYTF. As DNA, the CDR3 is TGTGCCAGCTCACCATCGGACAGCCGTGGCTACACCTTC.

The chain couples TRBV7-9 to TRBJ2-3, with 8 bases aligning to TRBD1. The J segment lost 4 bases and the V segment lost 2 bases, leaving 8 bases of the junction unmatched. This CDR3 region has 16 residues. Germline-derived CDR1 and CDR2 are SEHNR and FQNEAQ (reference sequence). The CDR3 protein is CASSLTGQGSADTQYF. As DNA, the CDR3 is TGTGCCAGCAGCTTAACCGGACAGGGTTCCGCAGATACGCAGTATTTT. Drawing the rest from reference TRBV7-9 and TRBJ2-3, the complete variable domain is DTGVSQNPRHKITKRGQNVTFRCDPISEHNRLYWYRQTLGQGPEFLTYFQNEAQLEKSRLLSDRFSAERPKGSFSTLEIQRTEQGDSAMYLCASSLTGQGSADTQYFGPGTRLTVL.

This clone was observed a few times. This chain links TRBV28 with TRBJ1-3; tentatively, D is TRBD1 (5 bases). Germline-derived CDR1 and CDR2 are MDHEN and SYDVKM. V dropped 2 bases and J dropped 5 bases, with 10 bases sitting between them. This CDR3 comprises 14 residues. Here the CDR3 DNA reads TGTGCCAGCAGTTTAGGTGGGGGGAGAAACACCATATATTTT. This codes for CASSLGGGRNTIYF.